This T cell receptor beta chain appears in the sequencing data of a study of T cell responses to AZD1222 COVID-19 vaccine. Overall study context: Pooled together were second doses at about 4 or about 12 weeks.

The V gene end was trimmed by 4 bases and the J gene end by 2 bases; junction bases not matched to a gene: 2. The CDR3 spans 15 residues. Germline values: CDR1 PRHDT, CDR2 FYEKMQ (reference sequence). Study-wide points: Elevations in Spike-specific TCR breadth and depth followed administration of two AZD1222 doses. Spike-spanning, vaccine-associated CD4 TCRs were dominant at 160-218 and 743-854.

TCRdb keeps only in-frame clones here, not all; method: immunoSEQ multiplex PCR. The profile shows some 130,000 clones, just over 90% of them singletons. Remarks on this clone: Its antigen is unknown.

The sample was peripheral blood, taken on day 0 of AZD1222 vaccination. This TCR was sampled from an adult in good health. The chain combines TRBV13 with TRBJ1-6, with 7 bases lining up with TRBD1. The CDR3 sequence is CASSSGGTYNSPLHF. CDR3 sequence (DNA): TGTGCCAGCAGCTCAGGGGGGACCTATAATTCACCCCTCCACTTT.